Listed here are 15 T cell receptor beta chains from one sample, sequenced in a study of T-cell memory formation after mild COVID-19. Via MiXCR, TCRdb re-called the 5' RACE reads, giving one row per CDR3 protein. The data show 70,000 to 100,000 distinct CDR3 sequences, approximately 16% seen once. Sequencing input: PBMCs or a T cell subset sorted from them (not recorded which). These receptors were taken from a man aged 18-30 years who had mild COVID-19 (a few samples of this study predate the infection). Cell type and time point are not known.

This clonotype was seen many times. The rearrangement uses TRBV5-8 and TRBJ2-5, with D uncertain. V lost 4 bases and J lost 5, with 12 bases in between. Germline V gene data show CDR1 as SGHTS and CDR2 as YDEGEE. The CDR3 is 13 amino acids. CDR3 protein: CASSRHLGETQYF. The CDR3, as DNA: TGTGCCAGCAGCCGACACCTGGGGGAGACCCAGTACTTC.

This clonotype was seen repeatedly, ten times or more. The chain has TRBV5-1 and TRBJ2-1, with 9 bases aligning to TRBD1. The V gene end was trimmed by 4 bases and the J gene end by 4 bases; junction bases not matched to a gene: 12. Germline V gene lookup returns CDR1 SGHRS and CDR2 YFSETQ. The CDR3 loop spans 17 amino acids. CDR3 DNA sequence: TGCGCCAGCAGCCGTAGGGTGGAGACAGGGGGTTACAATGAGCAGTTCTTC. Amino acid sequence: CASSRRVETGGYNEQFF.

For the CDR3, the DNA is TGTGCCAGCAGTTACTCGAGGCGGGGCCCTGTTCTTCCACCCCTCCACTTT. Amino acids: CASSYSRRGPVLPPLHF. V and J are TRBV6-6 and TRBJ1-6, with D possibly matching TRBD1 (5 bases). The CDR3 is 17 residues long. The V gene's germline CDR1 is MNHNY and CDR2 SVGAGI (reference sequence). Trimming took 0 bases from V and 11 from J, leaving 20 bases between them.

V and J are TRBV4-2 and TRBJ1-1, with D possibly matching TRBD1 (5 bases). This CDR3 contains 13 residues. Per the germline V gene, CDR1 is LGHNA and CDR2 is YNFKEQ. Trimming removed 3 bases at V and 5 bases at J, with 10 bases between. The CDR3 nucleotides read TGTGCCAGCAGCCATCAGGGTGGGACTGAAGCTTTCTTT. The encoded protein is CASSHQGGTEAFF.

This chain links TRBV7-2 with TRBJ2-7, with 10 bases matching TRBD2. V gave up 3 bases and J gave up 4 bases; unmatched junction bases: 6. Germline CDR1 is SGHTA and CDR2 is FQGNSA. This CDR3 contains 15 residues. This CDR3 reads CASSFSSLAGYEQYF. The DNA of the CDR3 is TGTGCCAGCAGCTTTTCCTCACTAGCGGGGTACGAGCAGTACTTC.

The chain uses TRBV9 and TRBJ2-7, with D perhaps matching TRBD2 (6 bases). Per germline, CDR1 SGDLS and CDR2 YYNGEE. This CDR3 comprises 11 residues. V shed 3 bases and J shed 7 bases, with 8 bases lying between them. The chain's CDR3 is CASSAGGEQYF. The CDR3 bases are TGTGCCAGCAGCGCCGGGGGTGAGCAGTACTTC. The full variable domain, in which reference TRBV9 and TRBJ2-7 provide the parts outside the CDR3, is DSGVTQTPKHLITATGQRVTLRCSPRSGDLSVYWYQQSLDQGLQFLIQYYNGEERAKGNILERFSAQQFPDLHSELNLSSLELGDSALYFCASSAGGEQYFGPGTRLTVT.

This clonotype showed up just a few times. The rearrangement joins TRBV11-2 to TRBJ1-1, with D possibly TRBD1 on 5 matching bases. This CDR3 comprises 14 residues. V was pared by 1 base and J by 5 bases, with 11 bases between. Germline V gives CDR1 SGHAT, CDR2 FQNNGV. CDR3: CASSLAGLGTEAFF. CDR3 DNA sequence: TGTGCCAGCAGCTTAGCAGGGTTGGGGACTGAAGCTTTCTTT.

J is TRBJ2-3 and V is TRBV4-1; 8 nucleotides match TRBD2. V was clipped by 6 bases and J by 1 base; unmatched bases: 6. This CDR3 has 15 residues. CDR1 and CDR2 from the germline V gene are MGHRA and YSYEKL. This CDR3 is CASRNRGGRTDTQYF. The CDR3 bases are TGCGCCAGCAGAAATCGGGGGGGCCGCACAGATACGCAGTATTTT.

The chain employs TRBV6-5 and TRBJ1-2; D may be TRBD1 (5 bases). CDR3 length: 12 residues. Deletions cut 2 bases from V and 4 bases from J, with 5 bases between. Germline assignment: CDR1 MNHEY and CDR2 SVGAGI. The CDR3 reads CASSYDSYGYTF. CDR3 DNA: TGTGCCAGCAGTTACGACAGCTATGGCTACACCTTC.

The rearrangement links TRBV29-1 to TRBJ1-1; D unclear. Between the trimmed V and J ends, which lost 7 bases and 1 base, there was a span of 19 bases. This CDR3 comprises 15 residues. The germline V gene encodes CDR1 SQVTM and CDR2 ANQGSEA. CDR3 sequence (DNA): TGCAGCGCAGATGGGTTGGAGCCTCCGAACACTGAAGCTTTCTTT. Protein product: CSADGLEPPNTEAFF.

This chain connects TRBV6-1 to TRBJ2-2; no clear D. The germline V gene has CDR1 MNHNS and CDR2 SASEGT. The CDR3 has 14 residues. V was trimmed by 8 bases and J by 3 bases, leaving 13 bases between them. CDR3 sequence: CASVGSPYTGELFF. Here the CDR3 DNA reads TGTGCCAGCGTCGGAAGCCCTTACACCGGGGAGCTGTTTTTT.

This clonotype was seen a few times. V usage is TRBV7-2 and J usage is TRBJ1-4; 8 nucleotides line up with TRBD1. This CDR3 is built from 16 residues. The germline V gene has CDR1 SGHTA and CDR2 FQGNSA. V shed 5 bases, J shed 4 bases, and the junction held 9 bases outside the gene matches. Here the CDR3 reads CASSRTGPLVNEKLFF. In nucleotides, the CDR3 is TGTGCCAGCAGCAGGACAGGGCCCTTGGTTAATGAAAAACTGTTTTTT.

This clonotype was detected only a few times. This rearrangement joins TRBV11-2 to TRBJ2-3; TRBD2 matches at 9 bases. Germline trimming cut 0 bases from V and 2 bases from J; bases unmatched to any gene: 3. Looked up from germline, CDR1 is SGHAT and CDR2 is FQNNGV. This CDR3 is built from 16 residues. As DNA, the CDR3 is TGTGCCAGCAGCTTAGAGGCGGGGGGGGTCACAGATACGCAGTATTTT. It yields the protein CASSLEAGGVTDTQYF.

This clonotype was counted between two and nine times. The V gene is TRBV11-2, the J gene TRBJ2-1, with D unresolved. This CDR3 contains 14 residues. CDR1 is SGHAT and CDR2 is FQNNGV in the germline V gene. The ends were cut back, 4 bases at V and 6 bases at J, with 13 bases in the middle. CDR3: CASSSRSWGNEQFF. The CDR3 region has the DNA TGTGCCAGCAGCTCACGAAGCTGGGGCAATGAGCAGTTCTTC.

The chain joins TRBV14 to TRBJ1-6, with TRBD1 as a possible D gene (6 bases). V shed 6 bases and J shed 3 bases, with 12 bases lying between them. Germline CDR1 reads SGHDN; CDR2 reads FVKESK. CDR3 length: 15 residues. The CDR3 reads CASSPDSFYNSPLHF. In nucleotides, the CDR3 is TGTGCCAGCAGTCCGGACAGTTTCTATAATTCACCCCTCCACTTT.